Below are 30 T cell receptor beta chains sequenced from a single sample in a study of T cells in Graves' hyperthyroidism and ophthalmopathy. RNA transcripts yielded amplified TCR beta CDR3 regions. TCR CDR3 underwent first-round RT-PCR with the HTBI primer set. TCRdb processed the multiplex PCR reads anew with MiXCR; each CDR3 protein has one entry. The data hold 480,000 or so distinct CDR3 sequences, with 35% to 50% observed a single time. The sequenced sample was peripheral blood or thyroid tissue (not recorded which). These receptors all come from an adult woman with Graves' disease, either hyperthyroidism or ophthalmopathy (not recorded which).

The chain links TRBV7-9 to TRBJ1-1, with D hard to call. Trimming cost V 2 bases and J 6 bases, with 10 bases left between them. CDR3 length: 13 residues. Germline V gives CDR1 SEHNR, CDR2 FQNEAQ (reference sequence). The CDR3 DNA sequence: TGTGCCAGCAGCTTATCCCTCAGACCTGAAGCTTTCTTT. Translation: CASSLSLRPEAFF.

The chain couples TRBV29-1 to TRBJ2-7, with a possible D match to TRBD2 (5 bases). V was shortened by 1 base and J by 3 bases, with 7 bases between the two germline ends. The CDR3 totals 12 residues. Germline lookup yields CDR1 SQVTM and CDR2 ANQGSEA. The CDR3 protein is CSVEGGLYEQYF. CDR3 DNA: TGCAGCGTTGAAGGAGGGCTCTACGAGCAGTACTTC.

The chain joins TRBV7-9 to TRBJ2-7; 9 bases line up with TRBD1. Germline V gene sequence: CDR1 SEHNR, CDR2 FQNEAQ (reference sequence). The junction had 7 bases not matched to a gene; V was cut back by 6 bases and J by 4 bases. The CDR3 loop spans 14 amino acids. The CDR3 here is CASSDRQGVYEQYF. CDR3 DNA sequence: TGTGCCAGCAGTGACCGACAGGGGGTATACGAGCAGTACTTC.

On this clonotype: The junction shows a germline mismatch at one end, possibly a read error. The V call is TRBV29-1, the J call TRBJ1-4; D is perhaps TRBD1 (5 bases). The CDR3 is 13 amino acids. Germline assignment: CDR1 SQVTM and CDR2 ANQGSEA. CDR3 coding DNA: TGCAGCGCCAGGGTTGCAACTAGTGAAAAACTGTTTTTT. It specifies CSARVATSEKLFF.

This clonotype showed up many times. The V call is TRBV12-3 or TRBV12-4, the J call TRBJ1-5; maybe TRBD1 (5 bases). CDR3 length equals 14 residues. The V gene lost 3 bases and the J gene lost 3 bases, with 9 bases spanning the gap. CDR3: CASSLGPINQPQHF. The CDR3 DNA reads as TGTGCCAGCAGTTTGGGGCCTATCAATCAGCCCCAGCATTTT.

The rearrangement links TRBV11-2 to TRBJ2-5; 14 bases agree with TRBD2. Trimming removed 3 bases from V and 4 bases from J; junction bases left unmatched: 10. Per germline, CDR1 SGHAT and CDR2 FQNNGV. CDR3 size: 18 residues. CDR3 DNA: TGTGCCAGCAGCTTCCATTGGACTAGCGGGGGGCCCTCAGAGACCCAGTACTTC. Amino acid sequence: CASSFHWTSGGPSETQYF.

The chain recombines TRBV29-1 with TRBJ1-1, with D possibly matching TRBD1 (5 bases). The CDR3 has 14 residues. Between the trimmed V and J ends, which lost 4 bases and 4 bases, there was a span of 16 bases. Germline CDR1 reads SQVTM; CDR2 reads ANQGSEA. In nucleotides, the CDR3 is TGCAGCGTTGCTTCAGGGATCGAAGGCACTGAAGCTTTCTTT. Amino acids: CSVASGIEGTEAFF.

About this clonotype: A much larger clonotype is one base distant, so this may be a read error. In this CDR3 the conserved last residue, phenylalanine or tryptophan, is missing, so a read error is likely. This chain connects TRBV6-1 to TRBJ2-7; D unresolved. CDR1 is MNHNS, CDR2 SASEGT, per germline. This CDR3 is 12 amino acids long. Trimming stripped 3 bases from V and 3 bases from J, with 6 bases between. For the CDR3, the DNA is TGTGCCAGCAGTGACTCTTACTACGAGCAGTACCTC. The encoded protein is CASSDSYYEQYL.

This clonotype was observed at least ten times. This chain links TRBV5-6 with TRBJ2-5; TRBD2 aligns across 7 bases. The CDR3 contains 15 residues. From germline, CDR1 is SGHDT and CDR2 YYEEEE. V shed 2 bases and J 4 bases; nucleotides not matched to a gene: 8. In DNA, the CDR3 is TGTGCCAGCAGCTTTGGGGTAGTAGCGGGAGAGACCCAGTACTTC. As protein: CASSFGVVAGETQYF. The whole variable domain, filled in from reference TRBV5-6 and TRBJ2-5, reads DAGVTQSPTHLIKTRGQQVTLRCSPKSGHDTVSWYQQALGQGPQFIFQYYEEEERQRGNFPDRFSGHQFPNYSSELNVNALLLGDSALYLCASSFGVVAGETQYFGPGTRLLVL.

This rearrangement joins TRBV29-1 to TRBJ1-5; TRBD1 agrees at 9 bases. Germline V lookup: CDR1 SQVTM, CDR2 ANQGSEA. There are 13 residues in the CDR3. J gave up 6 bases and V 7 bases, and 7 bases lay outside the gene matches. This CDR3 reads CSALGTGSQPQHF. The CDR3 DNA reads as TGCAGCGCTTTAGGGACAGGGAGTCAGCCCCAGCATTTT.

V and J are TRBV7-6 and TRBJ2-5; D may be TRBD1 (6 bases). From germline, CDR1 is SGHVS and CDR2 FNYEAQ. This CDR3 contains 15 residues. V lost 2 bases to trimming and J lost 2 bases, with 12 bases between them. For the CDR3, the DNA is TGTGCCAGCAGCTTAAATGGGGGACATCAAGAGACCCAGTACTTC. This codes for CASSLNGGHQETQYF.

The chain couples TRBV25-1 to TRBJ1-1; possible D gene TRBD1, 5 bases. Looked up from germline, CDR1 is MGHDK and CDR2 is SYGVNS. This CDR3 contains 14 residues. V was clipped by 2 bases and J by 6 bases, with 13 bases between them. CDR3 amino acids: CASSETTDGAEAFF. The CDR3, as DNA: TGTGCCAGCAGTGAAACGACAGATGGGGCTGAAGCTTTCTTT.

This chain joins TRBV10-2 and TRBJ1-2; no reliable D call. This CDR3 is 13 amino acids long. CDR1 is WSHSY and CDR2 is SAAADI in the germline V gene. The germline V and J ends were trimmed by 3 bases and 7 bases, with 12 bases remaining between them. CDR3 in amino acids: CASSDSRVAGYTF. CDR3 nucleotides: TGCGCCAGCAGTGATTCACGGGTCGCTGGCTACACCTTC.

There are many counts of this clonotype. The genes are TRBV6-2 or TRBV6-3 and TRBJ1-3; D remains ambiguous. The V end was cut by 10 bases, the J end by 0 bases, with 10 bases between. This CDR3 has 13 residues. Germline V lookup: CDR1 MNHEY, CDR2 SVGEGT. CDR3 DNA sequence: TGTGCCACCCTCGCAGGCTCTGGAAACACCATATATTTT. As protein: CATLAGSGNTIYF.

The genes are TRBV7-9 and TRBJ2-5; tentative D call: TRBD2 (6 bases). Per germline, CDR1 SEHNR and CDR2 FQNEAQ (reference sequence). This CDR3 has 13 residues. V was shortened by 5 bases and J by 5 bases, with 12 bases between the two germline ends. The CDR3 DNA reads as TGTGCCAGCAGCCAGGGACTTCGGGAGACCCAGTACTTC. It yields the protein CASSQGLRETQYF.

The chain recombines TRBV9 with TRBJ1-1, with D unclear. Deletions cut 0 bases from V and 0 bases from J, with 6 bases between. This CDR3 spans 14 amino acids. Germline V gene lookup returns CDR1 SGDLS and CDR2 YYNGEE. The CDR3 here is CASSVEALNTEAFF. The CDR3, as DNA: TGTGCCAGCAGCGTAGAAGCCTTGAACACTGAAGCTTTCTTT.

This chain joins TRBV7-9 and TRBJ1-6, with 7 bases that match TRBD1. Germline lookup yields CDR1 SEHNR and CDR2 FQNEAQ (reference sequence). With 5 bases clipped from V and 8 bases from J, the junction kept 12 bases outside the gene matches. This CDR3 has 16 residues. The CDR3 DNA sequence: TGTGCCAGCAGCCTAGGGGGCTTCCGCGGGGATTCACCCCTCCACTTT. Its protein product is CASSLGGFRGDSPLHF.

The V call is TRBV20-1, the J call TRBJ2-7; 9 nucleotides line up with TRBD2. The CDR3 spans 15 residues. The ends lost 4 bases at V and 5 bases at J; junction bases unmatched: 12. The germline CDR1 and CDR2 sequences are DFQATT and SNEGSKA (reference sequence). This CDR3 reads CSANRPGGRADEQYF. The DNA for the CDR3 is TGCAGTGCTAACCGGCCTGGCGGGAGGGCCGACGAGCAGTACTTC.

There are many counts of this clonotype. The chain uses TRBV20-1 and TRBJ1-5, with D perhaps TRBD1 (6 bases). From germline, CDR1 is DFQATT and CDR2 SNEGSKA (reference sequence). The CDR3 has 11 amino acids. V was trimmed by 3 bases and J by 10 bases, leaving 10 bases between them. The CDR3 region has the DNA TGCAGTGCTAGCCAGGGGAGACCCCAGCATTTT. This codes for CSASQGRPQHF.

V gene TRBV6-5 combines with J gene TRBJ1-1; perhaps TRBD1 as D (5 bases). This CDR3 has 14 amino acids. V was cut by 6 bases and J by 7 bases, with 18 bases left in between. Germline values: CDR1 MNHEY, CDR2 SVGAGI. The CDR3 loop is CASSRGAAGSEAFF. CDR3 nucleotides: TGTGCCAGCAGCCGCGGGGCAGCCGGGAGTGAAGCTTTCTTT.

The CDR3 spells CSATNTEAFF. Written as DNA, the CDR3 is TGCAGCGCCACGAACACTGAAGCTTTCTTT. J is TRBJ1-1 and V is TRBV29-1, with no clear D. The V gene's germline CDR1 is SQVTM and CDR2 ANQGSEA. V lost 7 bases and J 1 base, leaving 4 bases between the germline ends. The CDR3 loop spans 10 amino acids. The entire variable domain, with the rest obtained from reference TRBV29-1 and TRBJ1-1, is as follows: SAVISQKPSRDICQRGTSLTIQCQVDSQVTMMFWYRQQPGQSLTLIATANQGSEATYESGFVIDKFPISRPNLTFSTLTVSNMSPEDSSIYLCSATNTEAFFGQGTRLTVV.

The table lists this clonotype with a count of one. The DNA of the CDR3 is TGCAGCGGGACTAGCGGGGGGGAGACCCAGTACTTC. Translation: CSGTSGGETQYF. The chain employs TRBV29-1 and TRBJ2-5; 14 bases are a match to TRBD2. Germline CDR1 is SQVTM and CDR2 is ANQGSEA. The CDR3 runs to 12 residues. The trim removed 7 bases at V and 5 bases at J, leaving 0 bases unmatched.

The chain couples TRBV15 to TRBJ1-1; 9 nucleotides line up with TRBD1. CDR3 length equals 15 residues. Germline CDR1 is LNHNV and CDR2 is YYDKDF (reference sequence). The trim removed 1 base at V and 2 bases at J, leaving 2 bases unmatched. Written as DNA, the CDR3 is TGTGCCACCAGCAGAGGGGACAGGGTTAACACTGAAGCTTTCTTT. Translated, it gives CATSRGDRVNTEAFF.

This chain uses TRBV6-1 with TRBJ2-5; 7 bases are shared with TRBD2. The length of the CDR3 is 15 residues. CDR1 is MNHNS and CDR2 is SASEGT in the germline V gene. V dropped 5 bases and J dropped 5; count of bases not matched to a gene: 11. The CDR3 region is CASSLAAGHSETQYF. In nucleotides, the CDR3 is TGTGCCAGCAGTTTAGCAGCGGGGCATAGTGAGACCCAGTACTTC.

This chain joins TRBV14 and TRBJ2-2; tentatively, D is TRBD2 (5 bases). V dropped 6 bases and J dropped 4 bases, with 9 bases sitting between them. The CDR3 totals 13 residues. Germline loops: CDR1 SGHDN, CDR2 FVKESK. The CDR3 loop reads CASSFEGTGELFF. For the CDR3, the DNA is TGTGCCAGCAGTTTTGAGGGCACCGGGGAGCTGTTTTTT.

The chain's CDR3 is CASSLGLAAVYEQYF. As DNA, the CDR3 is TGTGCCAGCAGCTTAGGACTAGCGGCTGTCTACGAGCAGTACTTC. V is TRBV7-9 and J is TRBJ2-7; TRBD2 agrees at 9 bases. Germline-derived CDR1 and CDR2 are SEHNR and FQNEAQ (reference sequence). The junction had 4 bases not matched to a gene; V was cut back by 1 base and J by 3 bases. The CDR3 spans 15 residues.

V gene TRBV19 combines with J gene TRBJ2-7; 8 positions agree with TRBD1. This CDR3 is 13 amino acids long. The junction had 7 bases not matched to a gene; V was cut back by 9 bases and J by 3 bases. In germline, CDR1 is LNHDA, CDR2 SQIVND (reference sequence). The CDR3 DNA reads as TGTGCCAGCTCGGACAGGGCCCTCTACGAGCAGTACTTC. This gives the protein CASSDRALYEQYF.

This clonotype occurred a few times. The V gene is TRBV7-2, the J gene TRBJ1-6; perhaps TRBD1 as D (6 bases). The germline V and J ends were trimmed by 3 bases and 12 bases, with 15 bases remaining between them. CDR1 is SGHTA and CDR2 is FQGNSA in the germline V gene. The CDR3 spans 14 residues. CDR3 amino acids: CASSLAGDMKPLHF. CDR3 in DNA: TGTGCCAGCAGCTTGGCAGGGGACATGAAACCCCTCCACTTT.

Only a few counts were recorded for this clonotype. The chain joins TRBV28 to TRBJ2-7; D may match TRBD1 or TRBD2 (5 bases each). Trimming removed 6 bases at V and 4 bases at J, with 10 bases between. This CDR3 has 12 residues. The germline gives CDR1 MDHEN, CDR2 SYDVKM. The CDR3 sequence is CASRIEGYEQYF. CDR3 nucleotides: TGTGCCAGCAGGATAGAGGGGTACGAGCAGTACTTC.

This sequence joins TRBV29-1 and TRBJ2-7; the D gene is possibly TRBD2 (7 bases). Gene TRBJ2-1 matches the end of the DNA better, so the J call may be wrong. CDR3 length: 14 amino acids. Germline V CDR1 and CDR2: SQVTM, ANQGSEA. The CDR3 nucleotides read TGCAGCGTTGATAGGGGGGGCTCCTACAATGAGCAGTTCTTC. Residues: CSVDRGGSYNEQFF.